The clone carrying this T cell receptor beta chain has just a few counts. Its antigen is unknown. The CDR3 runs 16 residues. CDR1 and CDR2 from the germline V gene are MNHEY and SMNVEV (reference sequence). V was clipped by 6 bases and J by 4 bases, with 19 bases between them. Previously described methods and listed TCR primers were used for bulk TCR libraries. Each CDR3 protein gets one entry after TCRdb re-called the PCR reads with MiXCR. This table holds 300,000 to 400,000 distinct CDR3 sequences, about a fifth found once. This specimen comes from a study of molecular identifiers for immune sequencing clone quantification. Study conclusions and caveats: Clones above 20 RNA copies contained over 97% of effector molecules but under 1% of naive ones. Should identical TCR molecules share a barcode, the sizes of highly expanded clones could be underestimated.

Libraries from naive CD8 cells were generated from approximately 20,000 to 980,000 sorted cells (with 10%, 30% or 50% RNA). This TCR came from a human donor in good health. Some libraries in this study had Jurkat cell RNA spiked in. V and J are TRBV27 and TRBJ2-1, with a weak D call TRBD1 (5 bases). The material sequenced was naive CD8+ T cells from blood, with Jurkat cell RNA spiked in. Subset indicated: FACS-sorted CD8+CD4-CCR7+CD45RA+ naive T cells. Here the CDR3 DNA reads TGTGCCAGCAGAACCCTTGGGCAGGGCCTGTACAATGAGCAGTTCTTC. Translation gives CASRTLGQGLYNEQFF.